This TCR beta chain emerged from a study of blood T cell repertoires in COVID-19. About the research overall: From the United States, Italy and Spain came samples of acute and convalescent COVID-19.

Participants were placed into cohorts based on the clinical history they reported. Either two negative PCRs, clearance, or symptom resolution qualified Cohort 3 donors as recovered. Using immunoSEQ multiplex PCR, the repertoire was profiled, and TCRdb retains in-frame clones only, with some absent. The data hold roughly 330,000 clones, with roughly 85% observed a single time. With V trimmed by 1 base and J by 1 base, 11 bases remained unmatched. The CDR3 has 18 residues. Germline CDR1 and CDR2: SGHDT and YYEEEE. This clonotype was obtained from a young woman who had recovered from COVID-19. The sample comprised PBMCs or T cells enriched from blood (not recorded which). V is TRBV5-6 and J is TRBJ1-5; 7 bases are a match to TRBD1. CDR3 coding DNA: TGTGCCAGCAGCTTGATATCGGGCGAGGGGGCAAGCAATCAGCCCCAGCATTTT. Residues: CASSLISGEGASNQPQHF.